A single sample gave rise to the 9 T cell receptor beta chains below, sequenced in a study of shared clonotypes between healthy human individuals. Sequencing was performed with immunoSEQ multiplex PCR; in TCRdb, only in-frame clones are kept and a portion is missing. The table includes 2 million to 2.5 million clones, around 92% detected once. Sequencing was done on a sample of naive CD4+ T cells from PBMCs. Regarding subset: CD45RA+ positively selected. These receptors were collected from a man younger than 35 in good health. Some clones in this sample may be carry-over from other donors' samples.

This clone was recorded once. Other DNA sequences within the sample encode an identical CDR3. This sequence joins TRBV7-2 and TRBJ2-7; a weak D match, TRBD1 (6 bases). The germline V gene encodes CDR1 SGHTA and CDR2 FQGNSA. This CDR3 has 13 residues. V was clipped by 1 base and J by 6 bases, with 10 bases between them. CDR3 DNA: TGTGCCAGCAGCTTAGGGGCAGGGGTCGAGCAGTACTTC. Translating it yields CASSLGAGVEQYF.

A word on this clone: At the DNA level, this CDR3 is encoded by other sequences in the same sample as well. The rearrangement joins TRBV10-3 to TRBJ2-7; D gene ambiguous. Germline CDR1 is ENHRY and CDR2 is SYGVKD. Trimming cost V 8 bases and J 1 base, with 12 bases left between them. The length of the CDR3 is 13 residues. The DNA for the CDR3 is TGTGCCATCCGGCCAGGCGGTTCCTACGAGCAGTACTTC. Its protein product is CAIRPGGSYEQYF.

Notes on this clone: Other nucleotide sequences in the sample specify the same CDR3. V gene TRBV28 combines with J gene TRBJ1-2; the D is unclear. The germline gives CDR1 MDHEN, CDR2 SYDVKM. The V end lost 7 bases, the J end lost 0 bases, and 12 bases lay between the germline ends. CDR3 size: 14 residues. The CDR3 loop reads CASKSGRANYGYTF. The DNA for the CDR3 is TGTGCCAGCAAGTCGGGCAGAGCTAACTATGGCTACACCTTC.

Concerning this clone: At one end, the junction sequence differs from germline, possibly due to a read error. The rearrangement joins TRBV20-1 to TRBJ2-4; D call uncertain. This CDR3 spans 11 amino acids. The germline V gene encodes CDR1 DFQATT and CDR2 SNEGSKA (reference sequence). The CDR3 sequence is CSAASKFARHF. The CDR3 bases are TGCAGTGCCGCTTCCAAATTCGCGAGACACTTC.

V gene TRBV5-1 combines with J gene TRBJ2-5; D may correspond to TRBD1 or TRBD2 (6 bases each). The germline gives CDR1 SGHRS, CDR2 YFSETQ. Trimming removed 4 bases from V and 7 bases from J, with 17 bases in between. This CDR3 spans 14 amino acids. This CDR3 reads CASSPLGGGVTQYF. The CDR3 DNA reads TGCGCCAGCAGCCCCTTAGGGGGAGGAGTGACCCAGTACTTC.

The chain has TRBV6-7 and TRBJ2-3, with TRBD2 identical over 9 bases. TRBV6-7 is an open reading frame whose function is uncertain. CDR3 size: 17 residues. V shed 2 bases, J shed 2 bases, and the junction held 8 bases outside the gene matches. The DNA for the CDR3 is TGTGCCAGCAGTTACAACCGGACTAGCGAGGCCACAGATACGCAGTATTTT. This sequence encodes CASSYNRTSEATDTQYF.

This chain's CDR3 is CASSLTGVSNQPQHF. CDR3 sequence (DNA): TGTGCCAGCAGCCTGACAGGGGTGAGCAATCAGCCCCAGCATTTT. V gene TRBV5-8 combines with J gene TRBJ1-5, with 8 positions matching TRBD1. Trimming took 4 bases from V and 1 from J; bases not matched to a gene: 4. Germline values: CDR1 SGHTS, CDR2 YDEGEE. The CDR3 runs to 15 residues. Variable domain in full (rest from reference TRBV5-8 and TRBJ1-5): EAGVTQSPTHLIKTRGQQATLRCSPISGHTSVYWYQQALGLGLQFLLWYDEGEERNRGNFPPRFSGRQFPNYSSELNVNALELEDSALYLCASSLTGVSNQPQHFGDGTRLSIL.

The chain carries TRBV5-4 and TRBJ1-3, with TRBD1 matching 8 bases. Trimming at V came to 6 bases and at J to 4 bases, leaving 9 bases not matched to a gene. CDR1 is SGHNT, CDR2 YYREEE, per germline (reference sequence). The CDR3 has 15 residues. The CDR3 DNA reads TGTGCCAGCACTTCGGACAGGGTTGGGGGAAACACCATATATTTT. As protein: CASTSDRVGGNTIYF.

V and J are TRBV2 and TRBJ2-3; D is unclear. With 7 bases removed from V and 6 bases from J, the gap between germline ends came to 5 bases. From germline, CDR1 is SNHLY and CDR2 FYNNEI. This CDR3 region has 10 residues. The CDR3 DNA follows: TGTGCCAGCATGTATGATACGCAGTATTTT. Amino acids: CASMYDTQYF.